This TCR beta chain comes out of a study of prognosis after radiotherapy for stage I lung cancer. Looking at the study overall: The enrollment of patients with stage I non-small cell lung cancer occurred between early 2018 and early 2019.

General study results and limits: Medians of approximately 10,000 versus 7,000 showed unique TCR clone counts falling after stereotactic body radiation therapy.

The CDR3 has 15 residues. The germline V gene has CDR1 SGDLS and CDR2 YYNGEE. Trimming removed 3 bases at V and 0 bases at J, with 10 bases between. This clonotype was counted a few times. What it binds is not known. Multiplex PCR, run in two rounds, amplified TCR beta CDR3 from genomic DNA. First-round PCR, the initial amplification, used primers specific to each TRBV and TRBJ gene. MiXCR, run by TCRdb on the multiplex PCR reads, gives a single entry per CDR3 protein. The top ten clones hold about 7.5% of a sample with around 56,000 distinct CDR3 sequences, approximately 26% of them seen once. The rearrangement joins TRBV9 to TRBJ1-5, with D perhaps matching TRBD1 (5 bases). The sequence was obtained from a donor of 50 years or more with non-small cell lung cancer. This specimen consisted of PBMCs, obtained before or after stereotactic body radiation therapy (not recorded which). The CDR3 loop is CASSGGVDSNQPQHF. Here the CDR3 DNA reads TGTGCCAGCAGCGGGGGGGTAGATAGCAATCAGCCCCAGCATTTT.